This T cell receptor beta chain comes out of a study of identical twins. TCRdb re-called the 5' RACE reads with MiXCR, one entry per CDR3 protein. The sample has around 280,000 distinct CDR3 sequences; less than 9% are singletons. In this sample, this clonotype turned up a few times. With 1 base clipped from V and 1 base from J, the junction kept 7 bases outside the gene matches. The germline V gene has CDR1 SGHVS and CDR2 FQNEAQ. CDR3 size: 16 residues. The same sample was also used in a study of yellow fever vaccine responses in identical twins.

Material for sequencing was memory (CD45RO+) T cells sorted from blood. The J gene is TRBJ2-7, the V gene TRBV7-8; 7 bases match TRBD1. This receptor was identified in a woman aged 18-30 years in good health. CDR3 in DNA: TGTGCCAGCAGCTTAGGGCCCGGGACAGAGTCCTACGAGCAGTACGTC. Protein product: CASSLGPGTESYEQYV.